These 5 T cell receptor beta chains were all obtained from the same sample, sequenced in a study of cytomegalovirus exposure and HLA in healthy donors. Primers included in the PCR were 60 Vbeta and 13 Jbeta primers. Only in-frame clones appear in the TCRdb table, and some are missing; sequencing was by immunoSEQ multiplex PCR. The sample lists about 130,000 clones; around four fifths were seen once. Specimen: PBMCs. These receptors came from a human donor in good health.

This clone was seen a handful of times. The CDR3 sequence is CASSSGTSPDTQYF. In DNA form, the CDR3 reads TGTGCCAGCAGCTCGGGGACTAGCCCCGATACGCAGTATTTT. This chain joins TRBV2 and TRBJ2-3, with 9 bases identical to TRBD2. CDR3 length: 14 amino acids. V was pared by 6 bases and J by 6 bases, with 7 bases of the junction left unmatched. In germline, CDR1 is SNHLY, CDR2 FYNNEI. Looking up the rest from reference TRBV2 and TRBJ2-3 gives the full variable domain: EPEVTQTPSHQVTQMGQEVILRCVPISNHLYFYWYRQILGQKVEFLVSFYNNEISEKSEIFDDQFSVERPDGSNFTLKIRSTKLEDSAMYFCASSSGTSPDTQYFGPGTRLTVL.

This rearrangement joins TRBV5-1 to TRBJ2-7, with 8 bases fitting TRBD1. Looked up from germline, CDR1 is SGHRS and CDR2 is YFSETQ. The CDR3 loop spans 15 amino acids. Unmatched junction bases numbered 13, after V lost 4 bases and J lost 7 bases. The CDR3 loop is CASSRQGADLREQYF. The CDR3 bases are TGCGCCAGCAGCCGCCAGGGGGCGGATCTACGGGAGCAGTACTTC.

The V call is TRBV5-1, the J call TRBJ2-7; D gene uncertain. The ends were cut back, 0 bases at V and 5 bases at J, with 9 bases in the middle. The V gene's germline CDR1 is SGHRS and CDR2 YFSETQ. The CDR3 covers 13 residues. The CDR3 DNA sequence: TGCGCCAGCAGCTTGGATCGGTTCGACGAGCAGTACTTC. Translated, it gives CASSLDRFDEQYF.

The gene calls are TRBV11-2 and TRBJ2-4, with no clear D. Trimming cost V 3 bases and J 9 bases, with 9 bases left between them. CDR3 length equals 12 residues. Germline lookup yields CDR1 SGHAT and CDR2 FQNNGV. For the CDR3, the DNA is TGTGCCAGCAGCTTCCTAGGTGGCATTCAGTACTTC. This sequence encodes CASSFLGGIQYF. The whole variable domain, filled in from reference TRBV11-2 and TRBJ2-4, reads EAGVAQSPRYKIIEKRQSVAFWCNPISGHATLYWYQQILGQGPKLLIQFQNNGVVDDSQLPKDRFSAERLKGVDSTLKIQPAKLEDSAVYLCASSFLGGIQYFGAGTRLSVL.

This clone was counted once. This chain connects TRBV18 to TRBJ2-7; D ambiguous. This CDR3 is 15 amino acids long. V dropped 2 bases and J dropped 6 bases, with 17 bases sitting between them. Looked up from germline, CDR1 is KGHSH and CDR2 is LQKENI. The CDR3 loop is CASSPDQEVAGEQYF. DNA of the CDR3: TGTGCCAGCTCACCAGATCAGGAAGTTGCCGGCGAGCAGTACTTC.